The source of this T cell receptor beta chain is a study of shared clonotypes between healthy human individuals. Study-wide points: Shared clonotypes: about 4.6% naive CD4, under 4% naive CD8, under 2.5% memory CD4, approximately 0.37% memory CD8.

As to this clone: The antigen is not known.

CD45RO-negative, CCR7-positively selected cells formed the naive CD8 fraction, excluding terminally differentiated effector memory CD45RA+ cells. Germline values: CDR1 SGDLS, CDR2 YYNGEE. Deletions cut 8 bases from V and 6 bases from J, with 29 bases between. CDR3 size: 18 residues. Generated by immunoSEQ multiplex PCR, the TCRdb table keeps only in-frame clones and is missing some. The table lists 2 million to 2.5 million clones, about 92% of them singletons. The receptor was isolated from a man aged 18 to 29 in good health. Some clones in this sample may be carry-over from other donors' samples. The sample consisted of naive CD8+ T cells from PBMCs. The chain is built from TRBV9 and TRBJ2-2; TRBD1 might be the D (6 bases). In DNA, the CDR3 is TGTGCCAGTAAACCCGAGGGGCAGGGGCCTCGGCTGCCCGGGGAGCTGTTTTTT. Its translation is CASKPEGQGPRLPGELFF.